This TCR beta chain came from a study of regulatory T cells in long-lasting Graves disease. The time point is: newly diagnosed GD, antithyroid drugs for less than 3 months. RNA isolated from PBMCs was used to make the TCR library. Study findings and constraints: New patients shared roughly 960 public clonotypes, and persistent patients shared more, with 2,741.

Through Arm-PCR of CDR3 regions and iRepertoire HTBI primers, TCR beta libraries were built. Authors' methods: Segment identification across samples yielded 55 to 65 TRBV and about 14 TRBJ segments. TCRdb recomputed calls from the multiplex PCR reads with MiXCR, one row per CDR3 protein. TCRdb, not the original authors, processed these V and J calls. The sample records over 450,000 distinct CDR3 sequences, about 11% being singletons. V was shortened by 4 bases and J by 8 bases, with 12 bases between the two germline ends. Germline CDR1 is MGHDK and CDR2 is SYGVNS. This CDR3 is 13 amino acids long. Concerning this clonotype itself: Its specificity is unknown.

The sample was also reused in another study, on T cells in Graves' hyperthyroidism and ophthalmopathy.

The sample in question was peripheral blood mononuclear cells (PBMCs), obtained at new diagnosis, from a patient treated with antithyroid drugs. This TCR was sampled from a woman in her thirties with Graves disease. This chain joins TRBV25-1 and TRBJ2-1; D uncertain. The CDR3 nucleotides read TGTGCCAGCAGTGGACCAAGCCGCGATGAGCAGTTCTTC. This codes for CASSGPSRDEQFF.